These 31 T cell receptor beta chains were sequenced from one sample in a study of OX40 agonist ivuxolimab in advanced cancers. Clones were read by immunoSEQ multiplex PCR, and TCRdb kept only the in-frame ones, dropping some. The data show roughly 60,000 clones, around 83% seen once. The sample was CD4+ or CD8+ T cells sorted from blood, taken in a trial of the OX40 agonist ivuxolimab. The receptors shown here come from an adult with an advanced solid tumor such as melanoma, head and neck, liver or kidney cancer.

CDR3 sequence reads: CASSVDAGNIQYF. The CDR3 DNA reads as TGTGCCAGCAGCGTAGACGCAGGGAACATTCAGTACTTC. The chain employs TRBV9 and TRBJ2-4, with D perhaps matching TRBD1 (5 bases). Germline V gene data show CDR1 as SGDLS and CDR2 as YYNGEE. This CDR3 is built from 13 residues. V gave up 0 bases and J gave up 7 bases, with 8 bases separating them.

The V and J genes are TRBV18 and TRBJ1-1; 8 bases map to TRBD1. J lost 5 bases, V lost 4 bases, and 9 bases had no gene match. Germline CDR1 is KGHSH and CDR2 is LQKENI. The CDR3 runs to 15 residues. This CDR3 is CASSLSQGAQTEAFF. The CDR3, as DNA: TGTGCCAGCTCACTTAGCCAGGGGGCGCAGACTGAAGCTTTCTTT.

This clone was seen once. The chain links TRBV19 to TRBJ2-5, with a weak D call TRBD2 (6 bases). Trimming pared 4 bases from V and 5 bases from J, leaving 8 bases between. Germline V lookup: CDR1 LNHDA, CDR2 SQIVND (reference sequence). The CDR3 sequence is 12 residues long. This chain's CDR3 is CASSSGAETQYF. DNA for the CDR3: TGTGCCAGTAGTAGCGGGGCGGAGACCCAGTACTTC.

This clone has more than one count but fewer than ten. This sequence joins TRBV28 and TRBJ1-2; 10 bases are a match to TRBD1. The V gene's germline CDR1 is MDHEN and CDR2 SYDVKM. V shed 7 bases, J shed 8 bases, and the junction held 10 bases outside the gene matches. This CDR3 comprises 14 residues. The CDR3 reads CASITPGQGSGYTF. In DNA, the CDR3 is TGTGCCAGCATAACCCCGGGACAGGGGAGCGGCTACACCTTC.

The chain employs TRBV7-3 and TRBJ2-3, with D maybe TRBD1 (6 bases). The CDR3 spans 15 residues. V lost 2 bases to trimming and J lost 6 bases, with 15 bases between them. Per the germline V gene, CDR1 is SGHTA and CDR2 is FQGTGA. This chain's CDR3 is CASSLGAGERDTQYF. The CDR3 nucleotides read TGTGCCAGCAGCTTAGGGGCAGGGGAACGGGATACGCAGTATTTT.

This chain uses TRBV19 with TRBJ2-3; D call uncertain. The CDR3 has 13 amino acids. Germline CDR1 and CDR2: LNHDA and SQIVND (reference sequence). Between the trimmed V and J ends, which lost 3 bases and 6 bases, there was a span of 10 bases. CDR3 DNA: TGTGCCAGTAGTATGGCAGGCTCGGATACGCAGTATTTT. This gives the protein CASSMAGSDTQYF.

The chain combines TRBV4-2 with TRBJ1-1; no clear D gene. There are 15 residues in the CDR3. Trimming pared 0 bases from V and 4 bases from J, leaving 12 bases between. Germline CDR1 is LGHNA and CDR2 is YNFKEQ. The DNA for the CDR3 is TGTGCCAGCAGCCAAGAACGCAGGACCGCCACTGAAGCTTTCTTT. This encodes CASSQERRTATEAFF.

V is TRBV7-8 and J is TRBJ1-6, with 9 positions matching TRBD1. V gave up 1 base and J gave up 9 bases; unmatched junction bases: 7. Germline lookup yields CDR1 SGHVS and CDR2 FQNEAQ. CDR3 length equals 16 residues. The CDR3 is CASSLGVGTGISPLHF. In DNA form, the CDR3 reads TGTGCCAGCAGCTTAGGAGTGGGGACAGGGATTTCACCCCTCCACTTT.

The chain carries TRBV11-3 and TRBJ2-2; no definite D call. Germline-derived CDR1 and CDR2 are SGHNT and YENEEA. V was trimmed by 1 base and J by 4 bases, leaving 10 bases between them. This CDR3 is 15 amino acids long. The chain's CDR3 is CASSLAPAITGELFF. CDR3 coding DNA: TGTGCCAGCAGCTTAGCGCCGGCAATCACCGGGGAGCTGTTTTTT.

V gene TRBV30 combines with J gene TRBJ2-7; D may be TRBD1 (6 bases). V was trimmed by 2 bases and J by 4 bases, leaving 12 bases between them. CDR1 is GTSNPN and CDR2 is SVGIG in the germline V gene (reference sequence). The CDR3 consists of 13 residues. Here the CDR3 DNA reads TGTGCCTGGAGTCGGACAGTCCTATACGAGCAGTACTTC. Its translation is CAWSRTVLYEQYF.

This clone occurred a few times. The genes are TRBV6-1 and TRBJ1-1, with D unresolved. V dropped 2 bases and J dropped 2 bases, with 6 bases sitting between them. The CDR3 is 13 amino acids. In germline, CDR1 is MNHNS, CDR2 SASEGT. For the CDR3, the DNA is TGTGCCAGCAGTGAAAGGATAAACACTGAAGCTTTCTTT. Protein sequence: CASSERINTEAFF.

Only one count was recorded for this clone. V and J are TRBV6-5 and TRBJ1-6; D possibly corresponds to TRBD1 (5 bases). The CDR3 loop spans 15 amino acids. V lost 6 bases to trimming and J lost 0 bases, with 9 bases between them. CDR1 and CDR2 (germline): MNHEY, SVGAGI. In DNA form, the CDR3 reads TGTGCCAGCAGGGACATATACTCCTATAATTCACCCCTCCACTTT. Encoded protein: CASRDIYSYNSPLHF.

This clone appeared once. CDR3 sequence (DNA): TGCGCCAGCAGCCAGCAACTACAGGGGGTCGTCTCCGGGGCCAACGTCCTGACTTTC. Protein product: CASSQQLQGVVSGANVLTF. The chain combines TRBV4-1 with TRBJ2-6; 8 bases match TRBD1. The CDR3 runs to 19 residues. Germline CDR1 is MGHRA and CDR2 is YSYEKL. J gave up 4 bases and V 3 bases, and 14 bases lay outside the gene matches.

The V and J genes are TRBV5-1 and TRBJ1-2; no firm D call. Trimming pared 4 bases from V and 4 bases from J, leaving 20 bases between. The germline V gene encodes CDR1 SGHRS and CDR2 YFSETQ. This CDR3 contains 16 residues. The CDR3 sequence is CASSDPRLGSSYGYTF. CDR3 DNA: TGCGCCAGCAGCGACCCCAGACTTGGAAGCAGCTATGGCTACACCTTC.

The CDR3 loop reads CASSESGGRSEAFF. The CDR3 coding sequence is TGTGCCAGCAGCGAGTCAGGGGGTCGGTCTGAAGCTTTCTTT. The V gene is TRBV7-9, the J gene TRBJ1-1; TRBD1 matches 7 bases. CDR1 SEHNR and CDR2 FQNEAQ come from the germline V gene (reference sequence). This CDR3 spans 14 amino acids. Trimming at V came to 5 bases and at J to 6 bases, leaving 9 bases not matched to a gene. Full variable domain (remainder filled in from reference TRBV7-9 and TRBJ1-1): DTGVSQNPRHKITKRGQNVTFRCDPISEHNRLYWYRQTLGQGPEFLTYFQNEAQLEKSRLLSDRFSAERPKGSFSTLEIQRTEQGDSAMYLCASSESGGRSEAFFGQGTRLTVV.

The chain uses TRBV18 and TRBJ2-5; no clear D. Per germline, CDR1 KGHSH and CDR2 LQKENI. The ends were cut back, 4 bases at V and 1 base at J, with 4 bases in the middle. The CDR3 has 12 amino acids. CDR3 protein: CASSLLQETQYF. Written as DNA, the CDR3 is TGTGCCAGCTCACTACTCCAAGAGACCCAGTACTTC.

The chain joins TRBV14 to TRBJ2-5; D might be TRBD2 (6 bases). CDR1 is SGHDN, CDR2 FVKESK, per germline. V lost 0 bases to trimming and J lost 4 bases, with 12 bases between them. The CDR3 sequence is 15 residues long. The CDR3: CASSQDGAGGETQYF. CDR3 DNA: TGTGCCAGCAGCCAAGATGGAGCGGGCGGAGAGACCCAGTACTTC.

The J gene is TRBJ1-2, the V gene TRBV5-4; D is perhaps TRBD1 (5 bases). CDR3 length: 13 residues. Germline V CDR1 and CDR2: SGHNT, YYREEE (reference sequence). Trimming took 4 bases from V and 3 from J, leaving 10 bases between them. The CDR3 spells CASSRQSDYGYTF. In nucleotides, the CDR3 is TGTGCCAGCAGCCGACAGTCGGACTATGGCTACACCTTC. Full variable domain (outside the CDR3, taken from reference TRBV5-4 and TRBJ1-2): ETGVTQSPTHLIKTRGQQVTLRCSSQSGHNTVSWYQQALGQGPQFIFQYYREEENGRGNFPPRFSGLQFPNYSSELNVNALELDDSALYLCASSRQSDYGYTFGSGTRLTVV.

In its sample, this clone was seen once. The chain joins TRBV10-3 to TRBJ2-5, with 11 bases that match TRBD2. After removal of 10 bases from V and 4 bases from J, the junction contained 5 bases not matched to a gene. The CDR3 spans 13 residues. Germline lookup yields CDR1 ENHRY and CDR2 SYGVKD. For the CDR3, the DNA is TGTGCCACGAGTAGCGGGGGGGCAGAGACCCAGTACTTC. Protein: CATSSGGAETQYF.

CDR3 residues: CASRDDRANEQFF. The CDR3 coding sequence is TGTGCCAGCAGAGATGACAGGGCCAATGAGCAGTTCTTC. This sequence joins TRBV2 and TRBJ2-1, with 7 bases identical to TRBD1. V dropped 6 bases and J dropped 6; count of bases not matched to a gene: 5. The CDR3 consists of 13 residues. CDR1 and CDR2 (germline): SNHLY, FYNNEI.

This clone is a singleton in its sample. The V gene is TRBV5-1, the J gene TRBJ1-1, with 10 bases that match TRBD1. From germline, CDR1 is SGHRS and CDR2 YFSETQ. The ends lost 0 bases at V and 5 bases at J; junction bases unmatched: 7. CDR3 length: 16 amino acids. For the CDR3, the DNA is TGCGCCAGCAGCTTGGAGGGACAGGGGATGAGGACTGAAGCTTTCTTT. Amino acid sequence: CASSLEGQGMRTEAFF.

This sequence joins TRBV28 and TRBJ1-2, with D hard to call. Germline CDR1 is MDHEN and CDR2 is SYDVKM. The CDR3 spans 14 residues. V lost 5 bases and J 4 bases, leaving 14 bases between the germline ends. Here the CDR3 reads CASSPEKPGYGYTF. The CDR3 DNA sequence: TGTGCCAGCAGTCCAGAGAAACCCGGCTATGGCTACACCTTC.

This chain links TRBV6-6 with TRBJ1-2; D is uncertain. This CDR3 is built from 14 residues. Germline V CDR1 and CDR2: MNHNY, SVGAGI (reference sequence). Trimming took off 6 bases at V and 1 base at J, with 12 bases between the two ends. The CDR3 loop is CASSRTGGNYGYTF. CDR3 nucleotides: TGTGCCAGCAGCCGGACCGGCGGTAACTATGGCTACACCTTC.

The V call is TRBV19, the J call TRBJ1-5; 8 positions match TRBD1. The germline V gene has CDR1 LNHDA and CDR2 SQIVND (reference sequence). With 3 bases clipped from V and 7 bases from J, the junction kept 5 bases outside the gene matches. The CDR3 runs 14 residues. CDR3 in DNA: TGTGCCAGTAGTATTAACAGGGGGAACCAGCCCCAGCATTTT. Residues: CASSINRGNQPQHF.

The CDR3 loop is CASSTPTSGGFVSYNEQFF. The CDR3 bases are TGTGCCAGCAGCACCCCCACTAGCGGGGGGTTTGTCTCCTACAATGAGCAGTTCTTC. The chain carries TRBV7-2 and TRBJ2-1; 12 nucleotides agree with TRBD2. This CDR3 contains 19 residues. V dropped 5 bases and J dropped 0; count of bases not matched to a gene: 11. Germline V gene lookup returns CDR1 SGHTA and CDR2 FQGNSA.

The chain carries TRBV11-3 and TRBJ1-1; D uncertain. There are 13 residues in the CDR3. Trimming stripped 5 bases from V and 9 bases from J, with 16 bases between. Germline V gene sequence: CDR1 SGHNT, CDR2 YENEEA. The CDR3 nucleotides are TGTGCCAGCAGCCAAGTTAGAGAGGTGAAAGCTTTCTTT. Translated, it gives CASSQVREVKAFF.

This chain joins TRBV6-6 and TRBJ2-7; D unresolved. The V gene's germline CDR1 is MNHNY and CDR2 SVGAGI (reference sequence). The CDR3 sequence is 15 residues long. V was pared by 2 bases and J by 1 base, with 12 bases between. CDR3 loop: CASSYNPPVSYEQYF. The CDR3 bases are TGTGCCAGCAGTTACAATCCTCCTGTTTCCTACGAGCAGTACTTC.

This rearrangement joins TRBV28 to TRBJ2-2; tentatively, D is TRBD1 (5 bases). Per the germline V gene, CDR1 is MDHEN and CDR2 is SYDVKM. Trimming cost V 3 bases and J 5 bases, with 7 bases left between them. The CDR3 loop spans 13 amino acids. The CDR3 loop is CASSFPGTGELFF. DNA for the CDR3: TGTGCCAGCAGTTTCCCAGGGACCGGGGAGCTGTTTTTT.

This rearrangement joins TRBV14 to TRBJ1-2; weak D call: TRBD1 (5 bases). Germline CDR1 and CDR2: SGHDN and FVKESK. The CDR3 runs 15 residues. V lost 1 base to trimming and J lost 4 bases, with 13 bases between them. This CDR3 reads CASSQATGWGYGYTF. In DNA, the CDR3 is TGTGCCAGCAGCCAAGCAACAGGATGGGGCTATGGCTACACCTTC.

This chain connects TRBV7-2 to TRBJ1-5, with 7 bases fitting TRBD1. V was pared by 4 bases and J by 5 bases, with 2 bases of the junction left unmatched. The length of the CDR3 is 13 residues. Germline lookup yields CDR1 SGHTA and CDR2 FQGNSA. CDR3 sequence: CASSSQGDQPQHF. CDR3 bases: TGTGCCAGCAGCTCGCAGGGGGATCAGCCCCAGCATTTT.

This clone was observed once. The chain combines TRBV23-1 with TRBJ2-7; 9 bases line up with TRBD1. TRBV23-1 is noted as an ORF with a role that remains uncertain. J lost 3 bases, V lost 8 bases, and 5 bases had no gene match. There are 13 residues in the CDR3. CDR3 sequence reads: CASPRDRDYEQYF. CDR3 bases: TGCGCCAGCCCCCGGGACAGGGACTACGAGCAGTACTTC.